The 3 T cell receptor beta chains in this list originate from one sample, sequenced in a study of blood T cell repertoires in COVID-19. Sequenced by immunoSEQ multiplex PCR; TCRdb stores in-frame clones only, minus some. This table holds 250,000 or so clones, approximately 86% found once. Sequenced material: PBMCs or T cells enriched from blood (not recorded which). The origin of the receptors is a woman aged 18-29 years who had recovered from COVID-19.

This clone was observed a few times. The chain couples TRBV5-1 to TRBJ2-5; D remains unclear. Germline values: CDR1 SGHRS, CDR2 YFSETQ. V gave up 4 bases and J gave up 5 bases, with 9 bases separating them. The CDR3 length is 12 residues. In DNA, the CDR3 is TGCGCCAGCAGCCCCGCCGGGGAGACCCAGTACTTC. Protein: CASSPAGETQYF. Variable domain in full (rest from reference TRBV5-1 and TRBJ2-5): KAGVTQTPRYLIKTRGQQVTLSCSPISGHRSVSWYQQTPGQGLQFLFEYFSETQRNKGNFPGRFSGRQFSNSRSEMNVSTLELGDSALYLCASSPAGETQYFGPGTRLLVL.

The chain combines TRBV6-1 with TRBJ2-7, with D maybe TRBD1 (6 bases). The CDR3 loop spans 17 amino acids. V was clipped by 0 bases and J by 0 bases, with 15 bases between them. Looked up from germline, CDR1 is MNHNS and CDR2 is SASEGT. The CDR3 sequence is CASSEAGHGPLSYEQYF. In DNA form, the CDR3 reads TGTGCCAGCAGTGAAGCGGGACACGGCCCTCTCTCCTACGAGCAGTACTTC.

The V and J genes are TRBV5-1 and TRBJ1-3; D gene unclear. Germline CDR1 is SGHRS and CDR2 is YFSETQ. The length of the CDR3 is 16 residues. The V and J ends lost 2 bases and 0 bases respectively, with 12 bases between them. CDR3 amino acids: CASSLDTYGSGNTIYF. The CDR3 coding sequence is TGCGCCAGCAGCTTAGATACTTATGGCTCTGGAAACACCATATATTTT.